This T cell receptor (beta chain) is from a study of shared T cell receptors in the human thymus. This clone was recorded once. Assay used: immunoSEQ multiplex PCR; TCRdb lists only in-frame clones, some missing. Counted here are some 700,000 clones, roughly 90% occurring once; the ten biggest clones make up over 0.008%. The CDR3 consists of 17 residues. Germline V gene data show CDR1 as SGHTA and CDR2 as FQGTGA. V was pared by 5 bases and J by 4 bases, with 7 bases of the junction left unmatched. The same sample was also used in a study of human thymus T cells. That report adds: Healthy Finnish infants undergoing corrective surgery for congenital heart defects were the donors. Highly overlapping thymic repertoires in unrelated individuals were reported by related research.

The chain carries TRBV7-3 and TRBJ2-3; 15 bases agree with TRBD2. The sequence was obtained from a boy younger than two with a congenital heart defect. The sample taken for sequencing was thymocytes. The CDR3 loop is CASSNRTSGRAADTQYF. CDR3 in DNA: TGTGCCAGCAGCAACCGGACTAGCGGGAGGGCCGCAGATACGCAGTATTTT.